This paragraph covers one T cell receptor (beta chain) sequence. Survey-level immunoSEQ sequencing profiled the TCR beta repertoire. Produced via immunoSEQ multiplex PCR; TCRdb's table is partial and in-frame only. The repertoire holds some 70,000 clones, just under 95% seen once, with 4% to 4.5% in the top ten. The germline gives CDR1 MNHNS, CDR2 SASEGT. Losses at the gene ends were 2 bases for V and 4 bases for J; bases not matched to a gene: 7. The CDR3 is 16 residues long. Sequences were obtained from PBMCs. The chain carries TRBV6-1 and TRBJ1-4; the match to TRBD1 covers 7 bases. This receptor was identified in a man aged 35 to 55 with rheumatoid arthritis. The CDR3 spells CASSEQEGAGNEKLFF. Here the CDR3 DNA reads TGTGCCAGCAGTGAACAGGAGGGGGCAGGTAATGAAAAACTGTTTTTT.